This TCR beta chain was recovered during a study of shared clonotypes between healthy human individuals. Study context: Researchers assigned three CD4 naive, three CD4 memory, two CD8 naive and one CD8 memory plate to each donor.

This table comes from immunoSEQ multiplex PCR, and its TCRdb copy is limited to in-frame clones, with some not included. The data show just over 2,000,000 clones, roughly 94% seen once. Terminally differentiated effector memory CD45RA+ cells were excluded from the naive CD8 cells, which were CD45RO-negative and positively selected for CCR7. Material: naive CD8+ T cells sorted from blood. The sequence was collected from a man younger than 35 in good health.

The CDR3: CASSMGLAVQNEQFF. CDR3 nucleotide sequence: TGTGCCAGCTCTATGGGTCTAGCGGTTCAGAATGAGCAGTTCTTC. The chain links TRBV27 to TRBJ2-1; 7 bases align to TRBD2. This CDR3 has 15 amino acids. Per germline, CDR1 MNHEY and CDR2 SMNVEV (reference sequence). Trimming cost V 8 bases and J 7 bases; bases outside gene matches: 14.